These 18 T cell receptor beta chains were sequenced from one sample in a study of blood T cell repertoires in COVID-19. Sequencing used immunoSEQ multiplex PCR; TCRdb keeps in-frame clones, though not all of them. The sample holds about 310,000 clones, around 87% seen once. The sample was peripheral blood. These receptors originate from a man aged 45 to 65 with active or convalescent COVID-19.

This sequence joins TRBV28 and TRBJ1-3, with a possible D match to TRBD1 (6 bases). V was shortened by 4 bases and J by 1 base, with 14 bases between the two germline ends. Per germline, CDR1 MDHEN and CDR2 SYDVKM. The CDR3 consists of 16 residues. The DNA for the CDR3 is TGTGCCAGCAGTTCTCCCGGGACACCGTCTGGAAACACCATATATTTT. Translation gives CASSSPGTPSGNTIYF. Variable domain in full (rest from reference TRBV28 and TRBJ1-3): DVKVTQSSRYLVKRTGEKVFLECVQDMDHENMFWYRQDPGLGLRLIYFSYDVKMKEKGDIPEGYSVSREKKERFSLILESASTNQTSMYLCASSSPGTPSGNTIYFGEGSWLTVV.

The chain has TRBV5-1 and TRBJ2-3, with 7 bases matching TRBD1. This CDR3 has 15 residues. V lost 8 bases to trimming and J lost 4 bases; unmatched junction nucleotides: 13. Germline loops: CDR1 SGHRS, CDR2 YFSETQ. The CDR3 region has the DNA TGCGCCAGTAACCCGCCCGAGCAGGGGGCAGATACGCAGTATTTT. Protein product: CASNPPEQGADTQYF. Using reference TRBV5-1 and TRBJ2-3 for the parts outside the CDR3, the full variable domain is KAGVTQTPRYLIKTRGQQVTLSCSPISGHRSVSWYQQTPGQGLQFLFEYFSETQRNKGNFPGRFSGRQFSNSRSEMNVSTLELGDSALYLCASNPPEQGADTQYFGPGTRLTVL.

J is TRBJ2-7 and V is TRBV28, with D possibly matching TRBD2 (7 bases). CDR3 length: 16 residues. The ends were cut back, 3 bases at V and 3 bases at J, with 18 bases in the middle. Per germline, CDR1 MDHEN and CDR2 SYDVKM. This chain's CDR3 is CASSFGGAWENYEQYF. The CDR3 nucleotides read TGTGCCAGCAGTTTTGGGGGGGCCTGGGAGAACTACGAGCAGTACTTC.

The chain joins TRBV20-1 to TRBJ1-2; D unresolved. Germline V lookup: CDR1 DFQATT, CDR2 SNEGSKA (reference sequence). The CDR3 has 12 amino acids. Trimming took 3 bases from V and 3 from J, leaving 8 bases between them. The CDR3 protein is CSASPSDYGYTF. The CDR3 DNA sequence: TGCAGTGCTAGTCCGTCAGACTATGGCTACACCTTC.

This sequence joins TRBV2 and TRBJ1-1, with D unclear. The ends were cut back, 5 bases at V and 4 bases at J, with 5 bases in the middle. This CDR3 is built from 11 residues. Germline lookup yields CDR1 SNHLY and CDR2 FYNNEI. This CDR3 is CASSYSTEAFF. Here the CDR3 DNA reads TGTGCCAGCAGTTACAGCACTGAAGCTTTCTTT. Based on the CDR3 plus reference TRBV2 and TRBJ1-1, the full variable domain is EPEVTQTPSHQVTQMGQEVILRCVPISNHLYFYWYRQILGQKVEFLVSFYNNEISEKSEIFDDQFSVERPDGSNFTLKIRSTKLEDSAMYFCASSYSTEAFFGQGTRLTVV.

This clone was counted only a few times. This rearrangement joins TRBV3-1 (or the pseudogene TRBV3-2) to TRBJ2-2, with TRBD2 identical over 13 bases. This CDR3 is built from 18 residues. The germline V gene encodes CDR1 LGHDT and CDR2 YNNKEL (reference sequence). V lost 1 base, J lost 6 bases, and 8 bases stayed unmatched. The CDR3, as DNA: TGTGCCAGCAGCCAAGTTACGGTACTAGCGGGAGGGCCCGGGGAGCTGTTTTTT. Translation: CASSQVTVLAGGPGELFF.

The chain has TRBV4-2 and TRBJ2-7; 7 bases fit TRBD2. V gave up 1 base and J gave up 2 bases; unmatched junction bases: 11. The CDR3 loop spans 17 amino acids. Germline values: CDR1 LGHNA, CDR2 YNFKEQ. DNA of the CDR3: TGTGCCAGCAGCCAAGCCCCTGACGGGGGGTTCCCCTACGAGCAGTACTTC. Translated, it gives CASSQAPDGGFPYEQYF.

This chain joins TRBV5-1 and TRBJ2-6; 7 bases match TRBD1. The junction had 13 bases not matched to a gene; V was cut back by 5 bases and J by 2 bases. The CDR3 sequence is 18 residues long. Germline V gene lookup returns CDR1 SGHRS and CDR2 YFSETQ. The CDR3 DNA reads TGCGCCAGCAGTAGGGTACAGGGGAAATTGGCTGGGGCCAACGTCCTGACTTTC. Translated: CASSRVQGKLAGANVLTF.

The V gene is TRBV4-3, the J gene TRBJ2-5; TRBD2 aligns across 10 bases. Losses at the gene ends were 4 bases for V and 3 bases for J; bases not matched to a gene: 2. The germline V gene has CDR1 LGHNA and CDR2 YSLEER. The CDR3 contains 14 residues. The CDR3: CASSPGLAEETQYF. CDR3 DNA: TGCGCCAGCAGCCCCGGACTAGCGGAAGAGACCCAGTACTTC.

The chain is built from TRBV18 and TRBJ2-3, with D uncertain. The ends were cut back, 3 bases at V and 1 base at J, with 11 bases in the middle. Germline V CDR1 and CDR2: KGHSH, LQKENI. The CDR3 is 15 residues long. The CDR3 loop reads CASSPGPAGTDTQYF. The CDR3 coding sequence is TGTGCCAGCTCACCGGGCCCGGCAGGCACAGATACGCAGTATTTT. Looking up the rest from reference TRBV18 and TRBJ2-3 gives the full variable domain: NAGVMQNPRHLVRRRGQEARLRCSPMKGHSHVYWYRQLPEEGLKFMVYLQKENIIDESGMPKERFSAEFPKEGPSILRIQQVVRGDSAAYFCASSPGPAGTDTQYFGPGTRLTVL.

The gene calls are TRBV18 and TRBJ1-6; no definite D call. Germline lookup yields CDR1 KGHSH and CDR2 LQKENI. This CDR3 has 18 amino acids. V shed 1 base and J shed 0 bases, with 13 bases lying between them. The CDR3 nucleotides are TGTGCCAGCTCACCACAAAGGCAGGAAAGCTCCTATAATTCACCCCTCCACTTT. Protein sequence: CASSPQRQESSYNSPLHF.

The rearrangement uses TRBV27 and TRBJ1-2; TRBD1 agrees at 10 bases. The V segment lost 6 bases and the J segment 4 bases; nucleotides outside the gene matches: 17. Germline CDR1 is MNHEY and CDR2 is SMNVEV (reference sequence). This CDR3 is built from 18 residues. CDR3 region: CASRPRQGARLRTYGYTF. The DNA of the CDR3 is TGTGCCAGCAGACCTAGACAGGGGGCCCGACTCCGAACCTATGGCTACACCTTC.

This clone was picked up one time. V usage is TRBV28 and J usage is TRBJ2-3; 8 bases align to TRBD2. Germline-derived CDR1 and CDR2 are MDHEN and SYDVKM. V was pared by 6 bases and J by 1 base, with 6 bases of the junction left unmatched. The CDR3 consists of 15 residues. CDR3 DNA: TGTGCCAGCAGGCCCGGGGGGGTCGGCACAGATACGCAGTATTTT. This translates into CASRPGGVGTDTQYF.

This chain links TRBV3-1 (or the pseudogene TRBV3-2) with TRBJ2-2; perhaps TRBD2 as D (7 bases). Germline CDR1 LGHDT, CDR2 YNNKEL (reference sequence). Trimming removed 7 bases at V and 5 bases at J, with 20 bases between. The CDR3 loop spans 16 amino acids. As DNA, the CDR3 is TGTGCCAGCACCCAGTCGGGGGGCGCGGGTACCGGGGAGCTGTTTTTT. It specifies CASTQSGGAGTGELFF.

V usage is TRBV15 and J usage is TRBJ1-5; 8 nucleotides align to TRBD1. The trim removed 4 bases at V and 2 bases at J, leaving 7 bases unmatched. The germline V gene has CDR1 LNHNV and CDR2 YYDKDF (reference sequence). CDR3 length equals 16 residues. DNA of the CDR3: TGTGCCACCAGCAAGGTGCCAGGGGGCGGCAATCAGCCCCAGCATTTT. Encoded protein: CATSKVPGGGNQPQHF.

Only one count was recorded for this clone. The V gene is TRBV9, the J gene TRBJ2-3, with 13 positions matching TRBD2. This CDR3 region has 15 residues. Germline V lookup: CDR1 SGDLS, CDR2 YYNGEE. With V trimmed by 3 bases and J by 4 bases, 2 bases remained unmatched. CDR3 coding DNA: TGTGCCAGCAGCGCCACTAGCGGGAGGGCAGATACGCAGTATTTT. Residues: CASSATSGRADTQYF.

CDR3 in DNA: TGTGCCAGCTCACTCCGCCCCCGCGCCGGGACAGGGAGTACTGAAGCTTTCTTT. This encodes CASSLRPRAGTGSTEAFF. The rearrangement uses TRBV18 and TRBJ1-1; TRBD1 matches at 9 bases. Unmatched junction bases numbered 17, after V lost 4 bases and J lost 5 bases. Germline loops: CDR1 KGHSH, CDR2 LQKENI. The CDR3 runs to 18 residues.

The CDR3, as DNA: TGTGCCAGCAGTGAGTTCGGACTAGCGACAGATACGCAGTATTTT. Translated, it gives CASSEFGLATDTQYF. The rearrangement joins TRBV2 to TRBJ2-3; TRBD2 matches 9 bases. The CDR3 loop spans 15 amino acids. Germline CDR1 and CDR2: SNHLY and FYNNEI. V shed 3 bases and J 3 bases; nucleotides not matched to a gene: 4. The variable domain in full, completed from reference TRBV2 and TRBJ2-3, reads EPEVTQTPSHQVTQMGQEVILRCVPISNHLYFYWYRQILGQKVEFLVSFYNNEISEKSEIFDDQFSVERPDGSNFTLKIRSTKLEDSAMYFCASSEFGLATDTQYFGPGTRLTVL.